The rows below give T cell receptor beta chains drawn from one sample of a study of blood T cells in healthy people across ages. TCRdb called the 5' RACE reads again in MiXCR, with one record for every CDR3 protein. Here the sample spans roughly 1,700,000 distinct CDR3 sequences, approximately 30% being singletons. Specimen: blood. Receptors were obtained from a woman in her thirties in good health. CDR3s leave out the opening cysteine and the closing phenylalanine or tryptophan.

V gene | CDR3 protein
TRBV10-3 | AISVGTGGNNEQF
TRBV7-6 | ASSLETTAGTNSPLH
TRBV6-2/TRBV6-3 | ASRTTGRSNQPQH
TRBV30 | AGGNAYEQY
TRBV29-1 | SVNEGARDYGYT
TRBV12-3/TRBV12-4 | ASSHPGWVTEAF
TRBV6-2/TRBV6-3 | ASRDPGGRNEKLF
TRBV20-1 | SAATTGGLGPQH
TRBV6-1 | ASSEALGTDYGYT
TRBV12-5 | ASGLVLDRFRGYT
TRBV29-1 | STGQGSSGNTIY
TRBV29-1 | SVEILDRSGTEAF
TRBV20-1 | SARDSAGGDEQF
TRBV24-1 | ATSDSTSGYYEQY
TRBV18 | ASSPRTGGYQETQY
TRBV28 | ASSPLVLEEVGQPQH
TRBV6-5 | ASRELGQNYGYT
TRBV30 | AWSAQGSYNEQF
TRBV28 | ASRRTGGANSYEQY
TRBV7-2 | ASSPSDVGPEAF
TRBV28 | ASSFAGGTGDDQPQH
TRBV27 | ASSFGNQRNGYT
TRBV6-6 | ASSSVSGSAYNEQF
TRBV6-5 | ATSKREANYGYT
TRBV9 | ASSQNIEAANTEAF
TRBV2 | ASNRGLAGYNEQF
TRBV7-3 | ASSLIGRGESPLH
TRBV5-1 | ASSLAGGASAQH
TRBV4-1 | ASSQETRNYEQY